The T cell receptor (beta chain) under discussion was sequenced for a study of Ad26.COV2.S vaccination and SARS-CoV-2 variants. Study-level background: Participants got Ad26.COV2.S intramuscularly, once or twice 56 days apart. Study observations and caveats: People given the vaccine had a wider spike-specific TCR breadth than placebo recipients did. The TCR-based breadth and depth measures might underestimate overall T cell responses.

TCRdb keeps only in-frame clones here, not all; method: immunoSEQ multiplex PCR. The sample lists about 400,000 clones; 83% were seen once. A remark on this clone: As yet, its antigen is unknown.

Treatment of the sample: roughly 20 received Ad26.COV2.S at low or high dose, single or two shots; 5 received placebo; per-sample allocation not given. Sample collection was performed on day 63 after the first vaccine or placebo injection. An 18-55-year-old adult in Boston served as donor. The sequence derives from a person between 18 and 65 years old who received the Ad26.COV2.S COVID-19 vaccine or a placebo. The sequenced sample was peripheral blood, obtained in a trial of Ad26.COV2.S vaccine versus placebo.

The CDR3 DNA is TGTGCCAGCAGCATACAGGGGTTCTATGGCTACACCTTC. Amino acids: CASSIQGFYGYTF. V usage is TRBV6-5 and J usage is TRBJ1-2; 7 bases fit TRBD1. CDR3 length: 13 amino acids. CDR1 MNHEY and CDR2 SVGAGI come from the germline V gene. Losses at the gene ends were 6 bases for V and 4 bases for J; bases not matched to a gene: 5.